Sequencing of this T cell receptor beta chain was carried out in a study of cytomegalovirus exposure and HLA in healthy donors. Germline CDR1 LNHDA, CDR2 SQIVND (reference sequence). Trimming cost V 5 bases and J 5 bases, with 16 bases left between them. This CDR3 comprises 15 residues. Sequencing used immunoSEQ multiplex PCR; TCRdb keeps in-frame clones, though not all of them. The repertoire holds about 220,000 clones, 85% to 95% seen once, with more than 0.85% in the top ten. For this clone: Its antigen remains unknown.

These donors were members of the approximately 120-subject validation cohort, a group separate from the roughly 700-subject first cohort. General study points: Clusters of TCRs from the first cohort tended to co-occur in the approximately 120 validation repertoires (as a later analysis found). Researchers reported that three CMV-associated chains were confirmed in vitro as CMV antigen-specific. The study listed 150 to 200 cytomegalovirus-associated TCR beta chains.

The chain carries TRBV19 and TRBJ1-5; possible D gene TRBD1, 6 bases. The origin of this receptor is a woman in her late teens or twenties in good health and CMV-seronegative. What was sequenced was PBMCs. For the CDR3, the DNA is TGTGCCAGTAGTGCACAGGGAGTGGGGCATCAGCCCCAGCATTTT. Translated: CASSAQGVGHQPQHF.